The 16 T cell receptor beta chains listed next were all sequenced from one sample in a study of neurological immune-mediated disorders. TCRdb re-analysed the 5' RACE reads in MiXCR, keeping a single row per CDR3 protein. The repertoire has approximately 70,000 distinct CDR3 sequences, around 4.8% of them found once; the top ten carry 2.2%. Sequenced material: PBMCs. These receptors were obtained from a woman between 65 and 79 years old with multiple sclerosis.

This clonotype was detected ten times or more. This chain connects TRBV6-2 or TRBV6-3 to TRBJ2-1, with D possibly being TRBD2 (5 bases). Germline CDR1 reads MNHEY; CDR2 reads SVGEGT. V was pared by 0 bases and J by 0 bases, with 15 bases between. The CDR3 consists of 18 residues. The CDR3 DNA sequence: TGTGCCAGCAGTTACTCCCCAGCGGAGGCCCTCTCCTACAATGAGCAGTTCTTC. It encodes CASSYSPAEALSYNEQFF.

This clonotype came up many times. The chain has TRBV4-3 and TRBJ1-1; D gene unclear. Trimming removed 2 bases at V and 1 base at J, with 5 bases between. In germline, CDR1 is LGHNA, CDR2 YSLEER. This CDR3 region has 13 residues. The CDR3 sequence is CASSQRWNTEAFF. The DNA for the CDR3 is TGCGCCAGCAGCCAACGGTGGAACACTGAAGCTTTCTTT.

In this sample, this clonotype turned up many times. The CDR3 region has the DNA TGTGCCAGCACGGGGGCTAGCACTGAAGCTTTCTTT. Translated: CASTGASTEAFF. V is TRBV12-3 or TRBV12-4 and J is TRBJ1-1; maybe TRBD1 (6 bases). Trimming cost V 7 bases and J 4 bases, with 10 bases left between them. The CDR3 consists of 12 residues.

Ten or more counts support this clonotype. The rearrangement links TRBV5-1 to TRBJ2-1; TRBD1 aligns across 8 bases. This CDR3 contains 16 residues. Looked up from germline, CDR1 is SGHRS and CDR2 is YFSETQ. Germline trimming cut 1 base from V and 5 bases from J; bases unmatched to any gene: 8. The CDR3 reads CASSLPGGSPHNEQFF. The DNA for the CDR3 is TGCGCCAGCAGCTTGCCAGGGGGCAGTCCTCACAATGAGCAGTTCTTC.

This clonotype was observed many times. This chain links TRBV7-6 with TRBJ2-2, with 9 bases that match TRBD2. CDR1 is SGHVS, CDR2 FNYEAQ, per germline. This CDR3 has 19 residues. V shed 5 bases and J 4 bases; nucleotides not matched to a gene: 17. The CDR3 DNA follows: TGTGCCAGCAGCCCAAGGGTCCTGATAGCGGGAGTAGCCACCGGGGAGCTGTTTTTT. Translation: CASSPRVLIAGVATGELFF. The complete variable domain, with remaining parts taken from reference TRBV7-6 and TRBJ2-2, reads GAGVSQSPRYKVTKRGQDVALRCDPISGHVSLYWYRQALGQGPEFLTYFNYEAQQDKSGLPNDRFSAERPEGSISTLTIQRTEQRDSAMYRCASSPRVLIAGVATGELFFGEGSRLTVL.

This chain joins TRBV20-1 and TRBJ1-6; D may be TRBD1 (6 bases). This CDR3 has 17 amino acids. Trimming pared 1 base from V and 0 bases from J, leaving 13 bases between. Germline V lookup: CDR1 DFQATT, CDR2 SNEGSKA (reference sequence). CDR3 residues: CSARANAGVSYNSPLHF. CDR3 DNA: TGCAGTGCTAGAGCAAACGCAGGGGTCTCCTATAATTCACCCCTCCACTTT.

At least ten counts were recorded for this clonotype. The chain employs TRBV12-3 or TRBV12-4 and TRBJ2-3, with a possible D match to TRBD2 (6 bases). V was pared by 4 bases and J by 8 bases, with 16 bases between. CDR3 length equals 14 residues. The CDR3 DNA sequence: TGTGCCAGCAGTTCCGGACTAACTAGTTCTACGCAGTATTTT. Encoded protein: CASSSGLTSSTQYF.

There are many counts of this clonotype. The chain recombines TRBV20-1 with TRBJ1-1; no reliable D call. Trimming took 0 bases from V and 1 from J, leaving 9 bases between them. CDR3 length: 14 residues. Germline V gene data show CDR1 as DFQATT and CDR2 as SNEGSKA (reference sequence). The CDR3 region is CSARDRVRNTEAFF. DNA for the CDR3: TGCAGTGCTAGAGATAGGGTAAGGAACACTGAAGCTTTCTTT.

This clonotype was counted at least ten times. The chain recombines TRBV7-9 with TRBJ2-1, with a possible D match to TRBD2 (6 bases). This CDR3 has 12 amino acids. Trimming took 7 bases from V and 5 from J, leaving 9 bases between them. Germline CDR1 reads SEHNR; CDR2 reads FQNEAQ (reference sequence). In nucleotides, the CDR3 is TGTGCCAGCACATTAGCGGACAATGAGCAGTTCTTC. Translating it yields CASTLADNEQFF.

This clonotype was seen many times. The CDR3 reads CASSESPYEQYF. CDR3 sequence (DNA): TGTGCCAGCAGTGAATCCCCCTACGAGCAGTACTTC. This chain connects TRBV25-1 to TRBJ2-7; no firm D call. Germline V gene sequence: CDR1 MGHDK, CDR2 SYGVNS. V lost 1 base to trimming and J lost 2 bases, with 3 bases between them. This CDR3 has 12 amino acids.

This clonotype was detected many times. The V gene is TRBV7-7, the J gene TRBJ2-1; D may be TRBD2 (6 bases). The CDR3 covers 14 residues. Looked up from germline, CDR1 is SSHAT and CDR2 is FNYEAQ (reference sequence). V lost 3 bases and J lost 2, with 8 bases in between. The CDR3 sequence is CASSLGGTYNEQFF. In nucleotides, the CDR3 is TGTGCCAGCAGCTTGGGCGGGACCTACAATGAGCAGTTCTTC. Looking up the rest from reference TRBV7-7 and TRBJ2-1 gives the full variable domain: GAGVSQSPRYKVTKRGQDVTLRCDPISSHATLYWYQQALGQGPEFLTYFNYEAQPDKSGLPSDRFSAERPEGSISTLTIQRTEQRDSAMYRCASSLGGTYNEQFFGPGTRLTVL.

This clonotype was recorded at least ten times. This chain's CDR3 is CSARARDSSNYGYTF. The DNA for the CDR3 is TGCAGTGCTAGAGCTCGGGACAGTTCTAACTATGGCTACACCTTC. The chain has TRBV20-1 and TRBJ1-2, with 7 bases aligning to TRBD1. The CDR3 length is 15 residues. CDR1 and CDR2 (germline): DFQATT, SNEGSKA (reference sequence). Trimming took 1 base from V and 0 from J; bases not matched to a gene: 5.

This clonotype showed up many times. The genes are TRBV7-2 and TRBJ2-3; TRBD2 aligns across 8 bases. The germline V gene encodes CDR1 SGHTA and CDR2 FQGNSA. With V trimmed by 1 base and J by 1 base, 4 bases remained unmatched. The CDR3 spans 16 residues. The CDR3, as DNA: TGTGCCAGCAGCTTAGGGAGCGGGAGCCGCACAGATACGCAGTATTTT. This encodes CASSLGSGSRTDTQYF.

The chain uses TRBV7-2 and TRBJ2-2; 7 bases fit TRBD1. Germline CDR1 SGHTA, CDR2 FQGNSA. The CDR3 length is 17 residues. The V gene end was trimmed by 1 base and the J gene end by 5 bases; junction bases not matched to a gene: 10. The CDR3 reads CASSLDLNRGRTGELFF. CDR3 nucleotide sequence: TGTGCCAGCAGCTTAGATTTGAACAGGGGAAGAACCGGGGAGCTGTTTTTT.

This clonotype has ten or more counts. The CDR3 DNA follows: TGTGCCAGCAGCTTAGTGAGAGGCTCCGGGGCCAACGTCCTGACTTTC. Protein product: CASSLVRGSGANVLTF. The J gene is TRBJ2-6, the V gene TRBV7-2; D not resolved. The CDR3 runs 16 residues. Germline V gene sequence: CDR1 SGHTA, CDR2 FQGNSA. The V end lost 1 base, the J end lost 4 bases, and 11 bases lay between the germline ends.

The rearrangement uses TRBV20-1 and TRBJ1-1; 7 bases align to TRBD1. CDR1 and CDR2 from the germline V gene are DFQATT and SNEGSKA (reference sequence). The CDR3 is 13 amino acids. V trimming: 5 bases; J trimming: 11 bases; junction bases outside the gene matches: 14. The CDR3: CSAGTEKVGNAFF. The CDR3 nucleotides are TGCAGTGCTGGGACAGAGAAAGTAGGGAATGCTTTCTTT.